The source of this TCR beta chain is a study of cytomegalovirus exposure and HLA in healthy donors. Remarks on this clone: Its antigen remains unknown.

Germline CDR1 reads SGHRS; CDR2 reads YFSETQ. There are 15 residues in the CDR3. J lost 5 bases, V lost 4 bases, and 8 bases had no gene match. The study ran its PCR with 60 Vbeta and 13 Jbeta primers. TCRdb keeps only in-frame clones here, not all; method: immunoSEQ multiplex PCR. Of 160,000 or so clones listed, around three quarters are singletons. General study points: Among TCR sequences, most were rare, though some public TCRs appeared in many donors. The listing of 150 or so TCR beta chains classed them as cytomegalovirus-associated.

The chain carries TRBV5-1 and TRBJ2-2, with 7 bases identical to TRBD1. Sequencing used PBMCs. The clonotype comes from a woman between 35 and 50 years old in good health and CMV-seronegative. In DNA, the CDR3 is TGCGCCAGCAGCCCGAGGACAGGAGCTACCGGGGAGCTGTTTTTT. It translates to CASSPRTGATGELFF. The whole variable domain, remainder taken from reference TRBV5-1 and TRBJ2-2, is KAGVTQTPRYLIKTRGQQVTLSCSPISGHRSVSWYQQTPGQGLQFLFEYFSETQRNKGNFPGRFSGRQFSNSRSEMNVSTLELGDSALYLCASSPRTGATGELFFGEGSRLTVL.